These 8 T cell receptor beta chains originate from one sample sequenced in a study of neurological immune-mediated disorders. TCRdb ran MiXCR on the 5' RACE reads and lists one entry per CDR3 protein. The profile shows 20,000 to 30,000 distinct CDR3 sequences, more than 2% of them singletons. The sample consisted of PBMCs. The receptors here all came from a woman between 45 and 60 years old with multiple sclerosis.

Many counts were recorded for this clonotype. The CDR3 DNA reads as TGTGCCAGCAGCTTCAACAGGGAAGTCTATGGCTACACCTTC. It yields the protein CASSFNREVYGYTF. The rearrangement joins TRBV7-2 to TRBJ1-2; tentatively, D is TRBD1 (6 bases). This CDR3 region has 14 residues. The V end lost 3 bases, the J end lost 4 bases, and 12 bases lay between the germline ends. Germline V gene lookup returns CDR1 SGHTA and CDR2 FQGNSA.

Many counts were recorded for this clonotype. V gene TRBV20-1 combines with J gene TRBJ2-3, with D perhaps TRBD2 (6 bases). This CDR3 contains 14 residues. Trimming cost V 3 bases and J 0 bases, with 10 bases left between them. Germline-derived CDR1 and CDR2 are DFQATT and SNEGSKA (reference sequence). For the CDR3, the DNA is TGCAGTGCTAGTTACGGGACTAGCACAGATACGCAGTATTTT. Encoded protein: CSASYGTSTDTQYF.

This clonotype was found many times. This rearrangement joins TRBV7-3 to TRBJ2-3; D is undetermined. V was pared by 4 bases and J by 10 bases, with 15 bases between. The CDR3 has 13 amino acids. Germline CDR1 reads SGHTA; CDR2 reads FQGTGA. The CDR3 loop reads CASSSPGLGAQYF. In DNA form, the CDR3 reads TGTGCCAGCAGCTCCCCTGGTCTGGGTGCGCAGTATTTT.

This clonotype was counted at least ten times. The V call is TRBV7-2, the J call TRBJ2-2, with 9 bases that match TRBD1. Per the germline V gene, CDR1 is SGHTA and CDR2 is FQGNSA. The CDR3 is made up of 16 amino acids. After removal of 1 base from V and 0 bases from J, the junction contained 0 bases not matched to a gene. The CDR3 nucleotides read TGTGCCAGCAGCTTAGGGACAGGGGCGAACACCGGGGAGCTGTTTTTT. This translates into CASSLGTGANTGELFF.

This clonotype was seen many times. V gene TRBV12-3 or TRBV12-4 combines with J gene TRBJ2-7, with 15 bases fitting TRBD2. The CDR3 sequence is 15 residues long. J was trimmed by 3 bases and V by 6 bases; bases with no gene match: 3. CDR3 DNA: TGTGCCAGCAGGCCGGGACTAGCGGGAGGCTACGAGCAGTACTTC. Residues: CASRPGLAGGYEQYF.

This clonotype was observed many times. The rearrangement links TRBV7-8 to TRBJ2-1, with TRBD2 as a possible D gene (5 bases). The CDR3 is 13 amino acids. Trimming removed 3 bases from V and 7 bases from J, with 10 bases in between. Germline CDR1 reads SGHVS; CDR2 reads FQNEAQ. The CDR3 region is CASSFYEGNEQFF. The CDR3 DNA follows: TGTGCCAGCAGCTTTTACGAGGGAAATGAGCAGTTCTTC.

Ten or more counts support this clonotype. The V gene is TRBV5-8, the J gene TRBJ1-2, with 8 bases identical to TRBD1. The length of the CDR3 is 14 residues. V shed 4 bases, J shed 7 bases, and the junction held 9 bases outside the gene matches. Germline CDR1 and CDR2: SGHTS and YDEGEE. CDR3 protein: CASSRDRGRGGYTF. The CDR3 region has the DNA TGTGCCAGCAGCCGCGACAGGGGAAGAGGTGGCTACACCTTC.

This clonotype was recorded many times. CDR3 loop: CASSRPVEETQYF. CDR3 DNA sequence: TGTGCCAGCAGCCGGCCGGTCGAAGAGACCCAGTACTTC. The V call is TRBV6-6, the J call TRBJ2-5; D not resolved. Per germline, CDR1 MNHNY and CDR2 SVGAGI (reference sequence). Trimming left V 6 bases short and J 3 bases short, with 11 bases between. The CDR3 extends over 13 amino acids.